Sequencing of this T cell receptor beta chain was carried out in a study of T cell clusters in autoimmune cytopenias. Study-level background: The median distinct TRB clonotype count was 2,000 to 3,000 per sample, from a median roughly 50,000 reads. Regarding the study as a whole: TRB repertoire shifts in secondary cytopenia and chronic lymphocytic leukemia mostly reflected lymphoma, not autoimmunity. The T cell clusters came from computational analysis alone and lack functional validation. Primary autoimmune cytopenia patients seemingly lacked the physiological T cell clusters found in healthy donors.

A remark on this clonotype: Its antigen remains unidentified.

TRB was amplified from roughly 0.25 ug of peripheral blood genomic DNA per sample. In germline, CDR1 is SGHAT, CDR2 FQDESV (reference sequence). The CDR3 has 15 amino acids. TRB rearrangements were amplified by touch-down multiplex PCR with mixed TRB-A/B primers. TCRdb reprocessed the multiplex PCR reads and reports one entry per CDR3 protein, with no DNA. Found here are over 10,000 distinct CDR3 sequences; the top ten clones hold around 2.7%. Sequencing input: peripheral blood. This TCR was recovered from a human donor with an autoimmune cytopenia or autoimmune hepatitis (not recorded which). The chain has TRBV11-1 and TRBJ1-3. The CDR3 is CASSQDGEGPNTIYF.